The rows below give T cell receptor beta chains drawn from one sample of a study of monozygotic twins with cystic fibrosis. The data were produced by immunoSEQ multiplex PCR, yet TCRdb's version contains in-frame clones alone and is incomplete. The sample lists tens of thousands of clones, roughly 90% occurring once. What was sequenced was blood. The receptors originated from a girl under 10 years old with cystic fibrosis. Each CDR3 is given with its conserved first and last residue. A D gene is named only where the DNA matches it firmly. Some rows have no size entry. The others give once, few or many, or a class for an expanded clone.

d_gene: TRBD1; abundance: -; j_gene: TRBJ1-2; v_gene: TRBV12-5; CDR3aa: CASGLGQGFYGYTF; CDR3nt: TGTGCTAGTGGTTTGGGACAGGGATTCTATGGCTACACCTTC
d_gene: TRBD1; abundance: -; j_gene: TRBJ1-1; v_gene: TRBV6-5; CDR3aa: CASSSSGTGGTEAFF; CDR3nt: TGTGCCAGCAGTTCCTCCGGGACAGGGGGTACTGAAGCTTTCTTT
d_gene: -; abundance: -; j_gene: TRBJ1-1; v_gene: TRBV9; CDR3aa: CASSVGMNTEAFF; CDR3nt: TGTGCCAGCAGCGTAGGCATGAACACTGAAGCTTTCTTT
d_gene: -; abundance: -; j_gene: TRBJ2-1; v_gene: TRBV29-1; CDR3aa: CSVVDTLYYNEQFF; CDR3nt: TGCAGCGTTGTAGACACACTCTACTACAATGAGCAGTTCTTC
d_gene: -; abundance: -; j_gene: TRBJ2-1; v_gene: TRBV11-2; CDR3aa: CASSSLAQDEQFF; CDR3nt: TGTGCCAGCAGCTCCTTAGCTCAGGATGAGCAGTTCTTC
d_gene: TRBD1; abundance: -; j_gene: TRBJ1-2; v_gene: TRBV4-3; CDR3aa: CASSQVAWTGNYGYTF; CDR3nt: TGCGCCAGCAGCCAAGTTGCGTGGACAGGCAACTATGGCTACACCTTC
d_gene: -; abundance: -; j_gene: TRBJ2-2; v_gene: TRBV19; CDR3aa: CASSYGVGGELFF; CDR3nt: TGTGCCAGTAGTTATGGGGTCGGCGGGGAGCTGTTTTTT
d_gene: -; abundance: -; j_gene: TRBJ1-1; v_gene: TRBV28; CDR3aa: CASGPLGSMNTEAFF; CDR3nt: TGTGCCAGCGGCCCGTTGGGGTCCATGAACACTGAAGCTTTCTTT
d_gene: -; abundance: -; j_gene: TRBJ2-7; v_gene: TRBV18; CDR3aa: CASSPQGGGAEQYF; CDR3nt: TGTGCCAGCTCACCACAGGGTGGTGGGGCCGAGCAGTACTTC
d_gene: TRBD2; abundance: once; j_gene: TRBJ2-4; v_gene: TRBV6-1; CDR3aa: CASSEMAGGGGKNIQYF; CDR3nt: TGTGCCAGCAGTGAAATGGCGGGGGGAGGCGGCAAAAACATTCAGTACTTC
d_gene: TRBD1; abundance: -; j_gene: TRBJ1-5; v_gene: TRBV19; CDR3aa: CASSNTGGNQPQHF; CDR3nt: TGTGCCAGTAGTAACACAGGGGGCAATCAGCCCCAGCATTTT
d_gene: -; abundance: -; j_gene: TRBJ2-1; v_gene: TRBV15; CDR3aa: CATSGYNEQFF; CDR3nt: TGTGCCACCAGCGGTTACAATGAGCAGTTCTTC
d_gene: -; abundance: -; j_gene: TRBJ2-5; v_gene: TRBV7-9; CDR3aa: CASSLRGGVQGGETQYF; CDR3nt: TGTGCCAGCAGCTTAAGGGGGGGTGTGCAGGGTGGAGAGACCCAGTACTTC
d_gene: -; abundance: -; j_gene: TRBJ1-4; v_gene: TRBV2; CDR3aa: CASMAGTNEKLFF; CDR3nt: TGTGCCAGCATGGCCGGAACTAATGAAAAACTGTTTTTT
d_gene: TRBD1; abundance: -; j_gene: TRBJ1-2; v_gene: TRBV7-6; CDR3aa: CASSISGQGLGGYTF; CDR3nt: TGTGCCAGCAGCATATCGGGACAGGGCTTAGGAGGCTACACCTTC
d_gene: -; abundance: -; j_gene: TRBJ1-3; v_gene: TRBV27; CDR3aa: CASSGNPSGNTIYF; CDR3nt: TGTGCCAGTTCAGGGAACCCTTCTGGAAACACCATATATTTT
d_gene: -; abundance: once; j_gene: TRBJ1-1; v_gene: TRBV7-9; CDR3aa: CASSDTRNTEAFF; CDR3nt: TGTGCCAGCAGCGACACGAGAAACACTGAAGCTTTCTTT
d_gene: -; abundance: -; j_gene: TRBJ1-6; v_gene: TRBV14; CDR3aa: CASSLVQGQTYNSPLHF; CDR3nt: TGTGCCAGCAGCCTAGTTCAAGGACAGACCTATAATTCACCCCTCCACTTT
d_gene: -; abundance: few; j_gene: TRBJ1-4; v_gene: TRBV5-4; CDR3aa: CASSLGRGEKLFF; CDR3nt: TGTGCCAGCAGCTTGGGTAGAGGGGAAAAACTGTTTTTT
d_gene: TRBD1; abundance: -; j_gene: TRBJ1-1; v_gene: TRBV5-5; CDR3aa: CASSPRLTGVDTEAFF; CDR3nt: TGTGCCAGCAGCCCACGCCTAACAGGGGTCGACACTGAAGCTTTCTTT
d_gene: -; abundance: -; j_gene: TRBJ1-2; v_gene: TRBV7-9; CDR3aa: CASSLGRQGRNSYGYTF; CDR3nt: TGTGCCAGCAGCTTAGGGAGGCAGGGTCGTAACAGCTATGGCTACACCTTC
d_gene: -; abundance: -; j_gene: TRBJ1-5; v_gene: TRBV2; CDR3aa: CASSEAGHAWGPQHF; CDR3nt: TGTGCCAGCAGTGAAGCGGGACATGCCTGGGGGCCCCAGCATTTT
d_gene: TRBD2; abundance: -; j_gene: TRBJ2-7; v_gene: TRBV7-2; CDR3aa: CASSLLAGAGYEQYF; CDR3nt: TGTGCCAGCAGCCTCCTAGCGGGAGCTGGGTACGAGCAGTACTTC
d_gene: -; abundance: -; j_gene: TRBJ2-5; v_gene: TRBV10-3; CDR3aa: CAISGGTGETQYF; CDR3nt: TGTGCCATCAGTGGAGGGACCGGAGAGACCCAGTACTTC
d_gene: -; abundance: -; j_gene: TRBJ1-1; v_gene: TRBV6-5; CDR3aa: CASSLGMNTEAFF; CDR3nt: TGTGCCAGCAGCCTGGGAATGAACACTGAAGCTTTCTTT
d_gene: -; abundance: -; j_gene: TRBJ1-2; v_gene: TRBV7-9; CDR3aa: CASSPTTITEYGYTF; CDR3nt: TGTGCCAGCAGCCCCACCACAATTACAGAGTATGGCTACACCTTC
d_gene: -; abundance: -; j_gene: TRBJ2-1; v_gene: TRBV5-1; CDR3aa: CASSSPGGSRVDASYNEQFF; CDR3nt: TGCGCCAGCAGCTCGCCCGGCGGATCCCGAGTCGACGCATCCTACAATGAGCAGTTCTTC
d_gene: -; abundance: -; j_gene: TRBJ2-1; v_gene: TRBV6-7; CDR3aa: CASSYSLVLNEQFF; CDR3nt: TGTGCCAGCAGTTACTCGTTAGTCTTGAATGAGCAGTTCTTC
d_gene: TRBD1; abundance: -; j_gene: TRBJ1-2; v_gene: TRBV29-1; CDR3aa: CSVDPGGEGYGYTF; CDR3nt: TGCAGCGTGGACCCAGGGGGCGAGGGCTATGGCTACACCTTC
d_gene: TRBD1; abundance: -; j_gene: TRBJ1-1; v_gene: TRBV7-9; CDR3aa: CASSFTGGEAFF; CDR3nt: TGTGCCAGCAGCTTTACAGGGGGTGAAGCTTTCTTT
d_gene: -; abundance: -; j_gene: TRBJ2-1; v_gene: TRBV7-8; CDR3aa: CASSLGQIGSLGNEQFF; CDR3nt: TGTGCCAGCAGCTTAGGGCAAATCGGGTCCCTGGGGAATGAGCAGTTCTTC
d_gene: TRBD1; abundance: -; j_gene: TRBJ2-2; v_gene: TRBV4-2; CDR3aa: CASSRDGTGVGRSTGELFF; CDR3nt: TGTGCCAGCAGCCGAGATGGTACAGGGGTAGGTAGGAGCACCGGGGAGCTGTTTTTT